The present entry profiles one T cell receptor (beta chain) with its context. Its antigen is not identified. Just one base apart from a much larger clone, this may be a read error. This sample is part of a study of regulatory T cells in long-lasting Graves disease. General study findings and limits: Gene preferences differed: TRBV28, TRBJ1-2, TRBJ2-5 in persistent cases.

The sample's time point: newly diagnosed GD, antithyroid drugs for less than 3 months. The TCR library was made from RNA extracted from PBMCs. The CDR3 runs to 20 residues. Per germline, CDR1 LGHNA and CDR2 YSLEER. J lost 2 bases, V lost 1 base, and 16 bases had no gene match. Investigators prepared the TCR beta libraries by applying iRepertoire HTBI primers and Arm-PCR of CDR3 regions. TCRdb reprocessed the multiplex PCR reads with MiXCR, giving one entry per CDR3 protein. The sample holds some 340,000 distinct CDR3 sequences, 12% seen once. These data also featured in a second study, about T cells in Graves' hyperthyroidism and ophthalmopathy. That source reports: Using the HTBI primer set, a first-round RT-PCR was run on the TCR CDR3. The model's output predicted ophthalmopathy at a median of roughly 6 months prior to onset.

The TCR was taken from a woman younger than 30 with Graves disease. The chain carries TRBV4-3 and TRBJ2-3, with 9 bases fitting TRBD2. The source was peripheral blood mononuclear cells (PBMCs), collected at new diagnosis, from a patient treated with antithyroid drugs. The CDR3 reads CASSQVTLRVSGRHTDTQYF. CDR3 bases: TGCGCCAGCAGCCAAGTGACCCTCAGAGTTAGCGGGAGACACACAGATACGCAGTATTTT.